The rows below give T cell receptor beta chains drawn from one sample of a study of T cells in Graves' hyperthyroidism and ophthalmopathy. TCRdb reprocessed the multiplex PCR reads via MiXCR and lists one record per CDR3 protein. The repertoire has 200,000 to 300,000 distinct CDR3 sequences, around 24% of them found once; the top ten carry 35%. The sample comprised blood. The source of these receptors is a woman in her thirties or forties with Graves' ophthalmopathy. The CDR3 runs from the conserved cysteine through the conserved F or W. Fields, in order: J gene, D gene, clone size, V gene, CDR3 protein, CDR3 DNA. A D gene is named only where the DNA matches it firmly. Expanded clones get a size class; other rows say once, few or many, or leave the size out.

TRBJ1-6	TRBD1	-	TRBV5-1	CASKEGTGDSPLHF	TGCGCCAGCAAGGAGGGGACAGGGGACTCACCCCTCCACTTT
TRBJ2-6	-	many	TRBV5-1	CASSLFGQTSGANVLTF	TGCGCCAGCAGCTTGTTCGGCCAGACCTCTGGGGCCAACGTCCTGACTTTC
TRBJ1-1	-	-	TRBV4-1	CASSQARERAEAFF	TGCGCCAGCAGCCAAGCCAGGGAACGGGCTGAAGCTTTCTTT
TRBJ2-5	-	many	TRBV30	CARSDQAQETQYF	TGTGCCCGTTCCGATCAGGCACAAGAGACCCAGTACTTC
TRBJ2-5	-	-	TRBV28	CASSFRGGAGETQYF	TGTGCCAGCAGTTTCCGTGGCGGGGCGGGAGAGACCCAGTACTTC
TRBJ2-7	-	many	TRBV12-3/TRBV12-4	CASRDTGTFSYEQYF	TGTGCCAGCAGGGACACCGGGACATTCTCCTACGAGCAGTACTTC
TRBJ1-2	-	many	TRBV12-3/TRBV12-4	CASSLGRTYGYTF	TGTGCCAGCAGTTTGGGACGGACTTATGGCTACACCTTC
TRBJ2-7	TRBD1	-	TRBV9	CASSADRASYEQYF	TGTGCCAGCAGTGCGGACAGGGCCTCCTACGAGCAGTACTTC
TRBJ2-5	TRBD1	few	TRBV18	CASSPPGQGGQTQYF	TGTGCCAGCTCACCACCGGGACAGGGTGGTCAGACCCAGTACTTC
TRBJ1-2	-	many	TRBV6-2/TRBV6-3	CASSYEQENYGYTF	TGTGCCAGCAGTTACGAACAGGAAAACTATGGCTACACCTTC
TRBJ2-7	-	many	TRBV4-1	CASSQGSGYEQYF	TGCGCCAGCAGCCAAGGATCGGGCTACGAGCAGTACTTC
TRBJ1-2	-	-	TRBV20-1	CSASVQYGYTF	TGCAGTGCTAGCGTGCAGTATGGCTACACCTTC
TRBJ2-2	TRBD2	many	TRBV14	CASSQKLGTSLAGELFF	TGTGCCAGCAGCCAAAAGCTAGGGACTAGCCTGGCCGGGGAGCTGTTTTTT
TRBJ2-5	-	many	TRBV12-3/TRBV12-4	CASSVVSYQETQYF	TGTGCCAGCAGTGTCGTCTCGTACCAAGAGACCCAGTACTTC
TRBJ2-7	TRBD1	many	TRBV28	CASSPRTGEDEQYF	TGTGCCAGCAGTCCCCGGACAGGGGAGGACGAGCAGTACTTC
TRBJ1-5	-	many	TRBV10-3	CAIRADGGNQPQHF	TGTGCCATCAGGGCCGATGGGGGCAATCAGCCCCAGCATTTT
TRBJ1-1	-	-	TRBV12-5	CASGLVISSLYTEAFF	TGTGCTAGTGGTTTGGTAATCTCCAGCTTGTACACTGAAGCTTTCTTT
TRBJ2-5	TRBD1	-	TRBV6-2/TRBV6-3	CASSYWDREQETQYF	TGTGCCAGCAGTTACTGGGACAGGGAGCAAGAGACCCAGTACTTC
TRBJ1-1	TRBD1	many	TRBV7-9	CASSTGAHTEAFF	TGTGCCAGCAGCACAGGGGCGCATACTGAAGCTTTCTTT
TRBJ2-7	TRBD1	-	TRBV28	CASSTGTGVWEQYF	TGTGCCAGCAGTACCGGGACAGGGGTCTGGGAGCAGTACTTC
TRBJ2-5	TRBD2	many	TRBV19	CASSPGKASGRMRETQYF	TGTGCCAGTAGCCCAGGAAAAGCTAGCGGGAGAATGAGAGAGACCCAGTACTTC
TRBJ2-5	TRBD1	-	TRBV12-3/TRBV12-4	CASSLDGRGLWETQYF	TGTGCCAGCAGTTTAGATGGCAGGGGGCTCTGGGAGACCCAGTACTTC
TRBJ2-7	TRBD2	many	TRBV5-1	CASSLAPTSGSSYEQYF	TGCGCCAGCAGCTTGGCCCCGACTAGCGGGAGTTCCTACGAGCAGTACTTC
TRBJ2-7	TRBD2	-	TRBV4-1	CAISQVRLAGVPEQYF	TGCGCCATCAGCCAAGTTAGACTAGCGGGAGTACCCGAGCAGTACTTC
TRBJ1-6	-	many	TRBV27	CASSPYRRQNSPLHF	TGTGCCAGCAGTCCCTATCGGAGACAGAATTCACCCCTCCACTTT
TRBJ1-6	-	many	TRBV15	CATARDISRNSPLHF	TGTGCCACCGCCCGGGACATATCACGGAATTCACCCCTCCACTTT
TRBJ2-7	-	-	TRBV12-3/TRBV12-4	CASSFTTASYEQYF	TGTGCCAGCAGTTTTACGACAGCATCCTACGAGCAGTACTTC
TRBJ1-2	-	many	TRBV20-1	CSGTDNYGYTF	TGCAGTGGGACCGACAACTATGGCTACACCTTC
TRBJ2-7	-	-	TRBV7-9	CASSLADRSYEQYF	TGTGCCAGCAGCTTAGCAGACCGATCCTACGAGCAGTACTTC
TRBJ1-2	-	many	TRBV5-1	CASSGSYGYGYTF	TGCGCCAGCAGCGGGTCTTACGGGTATGGCTACACCTTC
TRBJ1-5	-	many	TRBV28	CASARGVSNQPQHF	TGTGCCAGCGCCCGAGGGGTCAGCAATCAGCCCCAGCATTTT
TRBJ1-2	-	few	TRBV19	CAGTRMGRPGLSYGYTF	TGTGCCGGTACTCGCATGGGTCGACCGGGACTAAGCTATGGCTACACCTTC
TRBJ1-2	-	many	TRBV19	CASSTGPGGNYGYTF	TGTGCCAGTAGTACCGGACCAGGAGGAAACTATGGCTACACCTTC
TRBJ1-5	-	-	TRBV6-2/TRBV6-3	CASNGDSNQPQHF	TGTGCCAGCAATGGGGACAGCAATCAGCCCCAGCATTTT
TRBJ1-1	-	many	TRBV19	CASSIGRFTEAFF	TGTGCCAGTAGTATCGGCAGATTCACTGAAGCTTTCTTT
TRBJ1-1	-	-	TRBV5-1	CASSWGERANTEAFF	TGCGCCAGCAGCTGGGGGGAGAGGGCGAACACTGAAGCTTTCTTT
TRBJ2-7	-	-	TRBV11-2	CASSLLGGTYEQYF	TGTGCCAGCAGCTTATTGGGCGGAACCTACGAGCAGTACTTC
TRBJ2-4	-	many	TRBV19	CASRPGQKKNIQYF	TGTGCCAGTAGGCCGGGACAAAAGAAAAACATTCAGTACTTC
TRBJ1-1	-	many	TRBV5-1	CASRATTGNTEAFF	TGCGCCAGCAGGGCTACCACAGGGAACACTGAAGCTTTCTTT
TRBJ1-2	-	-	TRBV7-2	CASSLAAGYNYGYTF	TGTGCCAGCAGCTTAGCGGCAGGGTATAACTATGGCTACACCTTC
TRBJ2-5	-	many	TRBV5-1	CASSPLPGGQETQYF	TGCGCCAGCAGCCCCCTTCCAGGTGGACAAGAGACCCAGTACTTC
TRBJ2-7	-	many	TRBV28	CASSLAEQRTMYEQYF	TGTGCCAGCAGTTTAGCTGAACAGCGGACGATGTACGAGCAGTACTTC
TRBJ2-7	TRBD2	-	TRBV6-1	CASSDSGRYEQYF	TGTGCCAGCAGTGATAGCGGGAGATACGAGCAGTACTTC
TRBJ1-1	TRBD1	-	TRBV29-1	CSVYRDRNTEAFF	TGCAGCGTGTACCGGGACAGGAACACTGAAGCTTTCTTT
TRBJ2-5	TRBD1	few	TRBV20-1	CSAPGPTGVVETQYF	TGCAGTGCTCCTGGACCAACAGGGGTGGTAGAGACCCAGTACTTC
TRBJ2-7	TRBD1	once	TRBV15	CATSREGQGAYEQYF	TGTGCCACCAGCAGAGAGGGACAGGGGGCCTACGAGCAGTACTTC
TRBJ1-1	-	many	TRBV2	CASSEMVRAEAFF	TGTGCCAGCAGTGAAATGGTCAGGGCTGAAGCTTTCTTT
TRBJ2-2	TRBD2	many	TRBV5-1	CASSFIAGEGTGELFF	TGCGCCAGCAGCTTTATAGCGGGAGAGGGCACCGGGGAGCTGTTTTTT
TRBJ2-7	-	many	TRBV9	CASGGGDEQYF	TGTGCCAGCGGAGGGGGAGACGAGCAGTACTTC
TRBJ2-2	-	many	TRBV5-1	CASKRTSSAGELFF	TGCGCCAGCAAGCGGACTTCTTCCGCCGGGGAGCTGTTTTTT
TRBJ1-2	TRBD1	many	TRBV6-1	CASMRAGQGNGYTF	TGTGCCAGCATGAGGGCGGGACAGGGGAACGGCTACACCTTC
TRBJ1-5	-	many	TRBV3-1	CASSQEPYSNQPQHF	TGTGCCAGCAGCCAAGAGCCCTATAGCAATCAGCCCCAGCATTTT
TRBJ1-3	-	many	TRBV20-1	CSASLLGNTIYF	TGCAGTGCTAGCCTTTTAGGAAACACCATATATTTT
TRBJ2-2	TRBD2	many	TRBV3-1	CASSKREATGELFF	TGTGCCAGCAGTAAGCGGGAGGCCACCGGGGAGCTGTTTTTT